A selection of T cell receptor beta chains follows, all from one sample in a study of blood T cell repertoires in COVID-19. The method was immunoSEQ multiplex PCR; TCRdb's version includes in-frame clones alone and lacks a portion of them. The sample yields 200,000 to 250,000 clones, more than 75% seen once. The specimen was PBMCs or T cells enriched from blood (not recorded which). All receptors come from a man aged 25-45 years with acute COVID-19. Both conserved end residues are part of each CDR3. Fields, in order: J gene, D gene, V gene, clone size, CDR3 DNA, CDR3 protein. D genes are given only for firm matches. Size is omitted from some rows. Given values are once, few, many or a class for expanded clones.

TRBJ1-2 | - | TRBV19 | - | TGTGCCAGTCGTCGGGGGGCGGATGGCTACACCTTC | CASRRGADGYTF
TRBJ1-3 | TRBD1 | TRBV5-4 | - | TGTGCCAGCAGCCCCGGACAGGGGGCATACGGAAACACCATATATTTT | CASSPGQGAYGNTIYF
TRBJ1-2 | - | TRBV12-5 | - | TGTGCTAGTGGTTTGGTAAGCCACGTGCCCCTCTATGGCTACACCTTC | CASGLVSHVPLYGYTF
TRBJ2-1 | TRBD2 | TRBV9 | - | TGTGCCAGTCACCCTAGCGGGGGGGCCAATGAGCAGTTCTTC | CASHPSGGANEQFF
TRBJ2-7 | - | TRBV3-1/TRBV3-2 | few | TGTGCCAGCAGTAGGGGGAGCTCCTACGAGCAGTACTTC | CASSRGSSYEQYF
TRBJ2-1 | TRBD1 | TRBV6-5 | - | TGTGCCAGCAGTCCGACAGGGATCAATGAGCAGTTCTTC | CASSPTGINEQFF
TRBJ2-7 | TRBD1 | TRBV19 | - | TGTGCCAGTAGTCCTCGACAGGGCAGCGAGCAGTACTTC | CASSPRQGSEQYF
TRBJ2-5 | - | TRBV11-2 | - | TGTGCCAGCAGCTTGGGGCCGGCCCGAGAGACCCAGTACTTC | CASSLGPARETQYF
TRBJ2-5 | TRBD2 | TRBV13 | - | TGTGCCAGCAGCTTAGGCGGGGGGATCACCAGGACCCAGTACTTC | CASSLGGGITRTQYF
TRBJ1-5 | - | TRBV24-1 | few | TGTGCCACCAGTGATTTTGACAGAATTAGCAATCAGCCCCAGCATTTT | CATSDFDRISNQPQHF
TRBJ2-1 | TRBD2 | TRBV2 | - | TGTGCCAGCAGTGAACTAGCGGGGGGGTTGGGTGAGCAGTTCTTC | CASSELAGGLGEQFF
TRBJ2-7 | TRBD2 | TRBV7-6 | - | TGTGCCAGCAGCTCCTCTAGCGGTTACGAGCAGTACTTC | CASSSSSGYEQYF